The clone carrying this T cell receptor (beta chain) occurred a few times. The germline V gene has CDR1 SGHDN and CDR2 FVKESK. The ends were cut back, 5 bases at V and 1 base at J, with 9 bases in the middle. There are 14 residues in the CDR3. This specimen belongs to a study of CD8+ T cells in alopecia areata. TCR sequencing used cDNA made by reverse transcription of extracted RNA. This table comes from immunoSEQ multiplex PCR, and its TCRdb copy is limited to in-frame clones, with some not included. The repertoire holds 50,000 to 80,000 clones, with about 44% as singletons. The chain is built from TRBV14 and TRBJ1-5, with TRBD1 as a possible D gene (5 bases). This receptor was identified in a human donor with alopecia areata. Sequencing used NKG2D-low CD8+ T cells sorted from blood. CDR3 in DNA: TGTGCCAGCAGCACGGGACTGAGCAATCAGCCCCAGCATTTT. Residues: CASSTGLSNQPQHF.